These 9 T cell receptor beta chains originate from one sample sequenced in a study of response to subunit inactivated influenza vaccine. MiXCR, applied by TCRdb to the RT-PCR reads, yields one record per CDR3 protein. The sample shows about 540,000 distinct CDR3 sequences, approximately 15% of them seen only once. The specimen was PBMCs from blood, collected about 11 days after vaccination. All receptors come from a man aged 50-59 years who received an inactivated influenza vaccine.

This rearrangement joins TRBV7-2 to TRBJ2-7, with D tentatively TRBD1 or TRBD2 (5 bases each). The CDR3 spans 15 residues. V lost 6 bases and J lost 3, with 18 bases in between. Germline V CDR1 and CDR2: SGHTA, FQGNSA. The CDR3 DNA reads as TGTGCCAGCAGGGGGAGTGGGGGAGTAAGCTACGAGCAGTACTTC. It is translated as CASRGSGGVSYEQYF.

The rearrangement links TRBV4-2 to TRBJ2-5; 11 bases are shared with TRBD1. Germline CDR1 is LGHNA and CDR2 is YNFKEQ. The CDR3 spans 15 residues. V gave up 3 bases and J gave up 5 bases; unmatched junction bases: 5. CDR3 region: CASSQDRGPVETQYF. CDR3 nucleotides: TGTGCCAGCAGCCAGGACAGGGGGCCAGTCGAGACCCAGTACTTC.

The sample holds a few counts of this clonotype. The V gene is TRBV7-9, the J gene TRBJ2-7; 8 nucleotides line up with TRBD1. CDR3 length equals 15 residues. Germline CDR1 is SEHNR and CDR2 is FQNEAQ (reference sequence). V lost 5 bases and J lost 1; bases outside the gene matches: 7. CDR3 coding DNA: TGTGCCAGCAGCCGAGTCACAGGGGGATCCTACGAGCAGTACTTC. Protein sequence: CASSRVTGGSYEQYF.

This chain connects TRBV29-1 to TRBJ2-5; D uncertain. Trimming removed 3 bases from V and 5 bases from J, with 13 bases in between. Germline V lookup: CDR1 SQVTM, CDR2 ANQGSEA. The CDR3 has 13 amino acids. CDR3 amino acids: CSVETRQPETQYF. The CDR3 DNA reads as TGCAGCGTTGAGACTCGGCAGCCGGAGACCCAGTACTTC. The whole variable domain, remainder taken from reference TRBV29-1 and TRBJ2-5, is SAVISQKPSRDICQRGTSLTIQCQVDSQVTMMFWYRQQPGQSLTLIATANQGSEATYESGFVIDKFPISRPNLTFSTLTVSNMSPEDSSIYLCSVETRQPETQYFGPGTRLLVL.

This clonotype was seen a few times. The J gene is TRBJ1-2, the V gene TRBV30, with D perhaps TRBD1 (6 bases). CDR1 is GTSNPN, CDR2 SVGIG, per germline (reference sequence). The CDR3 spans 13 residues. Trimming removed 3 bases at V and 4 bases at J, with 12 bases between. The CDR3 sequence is CAWSVQGIYGYTF. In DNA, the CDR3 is TGTGCCTGGAGCGTCCAGGGGATCTATGGCTACACCTTC.

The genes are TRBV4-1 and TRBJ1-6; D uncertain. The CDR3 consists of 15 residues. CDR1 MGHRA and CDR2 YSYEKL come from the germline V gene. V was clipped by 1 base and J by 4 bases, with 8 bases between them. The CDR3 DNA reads TGCGCCAGCAGCCAAGGACTCCCTTATAATTCACCCCTCCACTTT. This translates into CASSQGLPYNSPLHF.

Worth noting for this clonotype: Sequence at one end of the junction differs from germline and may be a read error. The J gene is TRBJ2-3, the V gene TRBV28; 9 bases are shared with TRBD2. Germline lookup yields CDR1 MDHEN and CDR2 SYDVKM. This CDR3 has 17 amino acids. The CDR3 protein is CASSFSWREGSTDTQCF. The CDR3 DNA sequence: TGTGCCAGCAGTTTCAGTTGGCGGGAGGGAAGCACAGATACGCAGTGTTTT.

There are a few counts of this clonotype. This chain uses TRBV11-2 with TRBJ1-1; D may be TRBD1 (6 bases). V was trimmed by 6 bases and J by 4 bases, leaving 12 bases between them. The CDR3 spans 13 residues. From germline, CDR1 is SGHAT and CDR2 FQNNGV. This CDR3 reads CASSRQVVTEAFF. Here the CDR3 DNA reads TGTGCCAGCAGTCGACAGGTGGTCACTGAAGCTTTCTTT.

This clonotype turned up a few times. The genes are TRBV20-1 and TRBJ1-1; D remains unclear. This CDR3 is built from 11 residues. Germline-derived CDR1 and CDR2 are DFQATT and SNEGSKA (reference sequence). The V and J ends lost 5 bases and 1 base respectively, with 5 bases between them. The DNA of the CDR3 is TGCAGTGCTGAACAGAACACTGAAGCTTTCTTT. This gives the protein CSAEQNTEAFF.